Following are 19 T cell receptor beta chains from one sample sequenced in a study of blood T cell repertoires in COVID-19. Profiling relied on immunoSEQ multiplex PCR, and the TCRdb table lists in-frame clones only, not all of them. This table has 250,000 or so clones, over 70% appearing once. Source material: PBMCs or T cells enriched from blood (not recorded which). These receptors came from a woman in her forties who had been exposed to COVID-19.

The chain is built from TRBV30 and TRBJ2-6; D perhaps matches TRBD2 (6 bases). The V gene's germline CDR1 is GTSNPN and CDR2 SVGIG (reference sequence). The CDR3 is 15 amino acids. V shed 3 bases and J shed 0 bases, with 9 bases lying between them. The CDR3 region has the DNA TGTGCCTGGAGGGGGGGAGGCTCTGGGGCCAACGTCCTGACTTTC. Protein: CAWRGGGSGANVLTF.

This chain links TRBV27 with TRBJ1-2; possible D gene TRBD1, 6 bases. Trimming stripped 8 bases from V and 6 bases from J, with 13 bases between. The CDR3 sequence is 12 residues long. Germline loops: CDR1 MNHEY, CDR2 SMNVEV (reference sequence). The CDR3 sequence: CASESGDHGYTF. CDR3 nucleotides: TGTGCCAGCGAGTCAGGGGACCATGGCTACACCTTC.

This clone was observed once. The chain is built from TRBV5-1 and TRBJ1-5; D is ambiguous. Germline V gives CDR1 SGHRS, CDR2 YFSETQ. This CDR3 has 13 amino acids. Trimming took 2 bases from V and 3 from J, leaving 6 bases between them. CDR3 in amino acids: CASSLSLNQPQHF. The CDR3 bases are TGCGCCAGCAGCTTATCTCTCAATCAGCCCCAGCATTTT.

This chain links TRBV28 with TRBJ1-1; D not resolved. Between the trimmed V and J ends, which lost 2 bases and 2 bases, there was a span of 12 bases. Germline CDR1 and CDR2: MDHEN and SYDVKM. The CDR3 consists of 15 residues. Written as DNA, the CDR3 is TGTGCCAGCAGTTTACGCGACACGATAAACACTGAAGCTTTCTTT. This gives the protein CASSLRDTINTEAFF.

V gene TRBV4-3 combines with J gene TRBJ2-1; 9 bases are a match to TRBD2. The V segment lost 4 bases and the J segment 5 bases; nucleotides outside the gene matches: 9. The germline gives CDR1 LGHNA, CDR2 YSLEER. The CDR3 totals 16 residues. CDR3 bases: TGCGCCAGCAGCCCCCTTATAGCGGGAGAGGACAATGAGCAGTTCTTC. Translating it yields CASSPLIAGEDNEQFF.

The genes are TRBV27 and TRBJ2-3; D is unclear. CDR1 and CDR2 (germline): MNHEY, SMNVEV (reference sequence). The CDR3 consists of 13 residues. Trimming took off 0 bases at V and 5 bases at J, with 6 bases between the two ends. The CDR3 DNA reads TGTGCCAGCAGTTTATCTTTCGGAGATACGCAGTATTTT. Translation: CASSLSFGDTQYF.

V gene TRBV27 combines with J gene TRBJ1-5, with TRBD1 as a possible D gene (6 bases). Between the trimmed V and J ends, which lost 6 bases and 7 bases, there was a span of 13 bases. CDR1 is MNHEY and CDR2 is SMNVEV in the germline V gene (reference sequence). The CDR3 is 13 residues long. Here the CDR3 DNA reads TGTGCCAGCAGACGCACAGGGTCACAGCCCCAGCATTTT. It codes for CASRRTGSQPQHF.

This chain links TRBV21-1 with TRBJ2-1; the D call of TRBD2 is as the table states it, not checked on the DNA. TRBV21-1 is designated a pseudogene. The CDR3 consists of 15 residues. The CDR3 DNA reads TGTGCCAGCCTTGGAGATTTTTCAAACTACAATGAGCAGTTCTTC. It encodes CASLGDFSNYNEQFF.

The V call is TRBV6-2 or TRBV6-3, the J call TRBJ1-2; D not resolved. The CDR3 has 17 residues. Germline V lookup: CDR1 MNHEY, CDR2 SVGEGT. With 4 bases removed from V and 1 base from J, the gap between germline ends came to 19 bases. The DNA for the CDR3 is TGTGCCAGCAGTTTCACCCTCGAGGAGGGATTTAACTATGGCTACACCTTC. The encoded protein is CASSFTLEEGFNYGYTF.

For the CDR3, the DNA is TGTGCCAGCAGCTTCATCCGGTCATCCTACAATGAGCAGTTCTTC. It codes for CASSFIRSSYNEQFF. The V call is TRBV5-8, the J call TRBJ2-1, with D unclear. This CDR3 has 15 residues. Looked up from germline, CDR1 is SGHTS and CDR2 is YDEGEE. Deletions cut 2 bases from V and 1 base from J, with 10 bases between.

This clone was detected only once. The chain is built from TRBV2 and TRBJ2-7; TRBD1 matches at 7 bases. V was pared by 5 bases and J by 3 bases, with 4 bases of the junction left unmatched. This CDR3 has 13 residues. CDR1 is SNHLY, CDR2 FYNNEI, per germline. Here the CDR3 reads CASSRDRVYEQYF. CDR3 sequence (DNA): TGTGCCAGCAGTAGAGACAGGGTCTACGAGCAGTACTTC.

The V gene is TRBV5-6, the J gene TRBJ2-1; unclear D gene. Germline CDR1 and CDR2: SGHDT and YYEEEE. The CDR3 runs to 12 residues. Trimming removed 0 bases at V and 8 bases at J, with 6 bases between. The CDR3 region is CASSLDYDEQFF. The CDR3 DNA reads TGTGCCAGCAGCTTGGACTATGATGAGCAGTTCTTC.

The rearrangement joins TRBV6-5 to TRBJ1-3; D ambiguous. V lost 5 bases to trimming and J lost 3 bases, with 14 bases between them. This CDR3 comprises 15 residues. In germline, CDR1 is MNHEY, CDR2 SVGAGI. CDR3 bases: TGTGCCAGCAGTACCCAGCGGGGTGGTGGAAACACCATATATTTT. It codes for CASSTQRGGGNTIYF.

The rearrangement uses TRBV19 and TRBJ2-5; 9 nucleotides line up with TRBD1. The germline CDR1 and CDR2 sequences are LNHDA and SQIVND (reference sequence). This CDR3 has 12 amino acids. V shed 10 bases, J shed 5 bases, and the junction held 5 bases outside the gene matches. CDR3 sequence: CATGQGPETQYF. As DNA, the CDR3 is TGTGCCACTGGACAGGGGCCGGAGACCCAGTACTTC. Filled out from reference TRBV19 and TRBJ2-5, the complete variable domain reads DGGITQSPKYLFRKEGQNVTLSCEQNLNHDAMYWYRQDPGQGLRLIYYSQIVNDFQKGDIAEGYSVSREKKESFPLTVTSAQKNPTAFYLCATGQGPETQYFGPGTRLLVL.

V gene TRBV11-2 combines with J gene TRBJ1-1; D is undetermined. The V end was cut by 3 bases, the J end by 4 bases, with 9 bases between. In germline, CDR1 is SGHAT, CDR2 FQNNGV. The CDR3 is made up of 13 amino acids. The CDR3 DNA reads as TGTGCCAGCAGCTTTGTGGCAAGCACTGAAGCTTTCTTT. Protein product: CASSFVASTEAFF. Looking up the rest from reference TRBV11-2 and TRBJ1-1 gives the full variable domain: EAGVAQSPRYKIIEKRQSVAFWCNPISGHATLYWYQQILGQGPKLLIQFQNNGVVDDSQLPKDRFSAERLKGVDSTLKIQPAKLEDSAVYLCASSFVASTEAFFGQGTRLTVV.

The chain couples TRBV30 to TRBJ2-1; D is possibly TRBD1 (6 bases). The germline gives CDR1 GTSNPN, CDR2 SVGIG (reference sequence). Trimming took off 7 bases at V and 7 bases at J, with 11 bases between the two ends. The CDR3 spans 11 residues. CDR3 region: CASGRGNEQFF. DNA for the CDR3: TGTGCCTCGGGAAGGGGGAATGAGCAGTTCTTC.

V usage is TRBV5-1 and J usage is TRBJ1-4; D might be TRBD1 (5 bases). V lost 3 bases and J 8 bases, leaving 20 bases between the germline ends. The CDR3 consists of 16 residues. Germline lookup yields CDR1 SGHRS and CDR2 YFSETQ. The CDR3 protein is CASSSRTGPGGEKLFF. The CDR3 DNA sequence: TGCGCCAGCAGCTCTCGAACCGGGCCCGGGGGGGAAAAACTGTTTTTT. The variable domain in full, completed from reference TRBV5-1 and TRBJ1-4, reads KAGVTQTPRYLIKTRGQQVTLSCSPISGHRSVSWYQQTPGQGLQFLFEYFSETQRNKGNFPGRFSGRQFSNSRSEMNVSTLELGDSALYLCASSSRTGPGGEKLFFGSGTQLSVL.

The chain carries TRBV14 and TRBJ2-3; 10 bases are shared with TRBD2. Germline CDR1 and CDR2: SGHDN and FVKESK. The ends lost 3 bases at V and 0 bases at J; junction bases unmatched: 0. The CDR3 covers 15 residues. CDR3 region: CASSQTSGSTDTQYF. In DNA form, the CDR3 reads TGTGCCAGCAGCCAGACTAGCGGGAGCACAGATACGCAGTATTTT. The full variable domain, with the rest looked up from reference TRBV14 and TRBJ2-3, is EAGVTQFPSHSVIEKGQTVTLRCDPISGHDNLYWYRRVMGKEIKFLLHFVKESKQDESGMPNNRFLAERTGGTYSTLKVQPAELEDSGVYFCASSQTSGSTDTQYFGPGTRLTVL.

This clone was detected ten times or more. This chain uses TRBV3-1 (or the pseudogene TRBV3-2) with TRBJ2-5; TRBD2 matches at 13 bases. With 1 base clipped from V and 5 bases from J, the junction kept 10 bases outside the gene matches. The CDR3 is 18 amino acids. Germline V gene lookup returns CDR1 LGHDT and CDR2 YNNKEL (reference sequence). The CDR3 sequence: CASSQGSTSGGARETQYF. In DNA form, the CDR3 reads TGTGCCAGCAGCCAAGGTTCAACTAGCGGGGGGGCAAGGGAGACCCAGTACTTC.